This TCR beta chain was sequenced in a study of regulatory T cells in long-lasting Graves disease. Study conclusions and caveats: Examination was confined to peripheral blood, excluding thyroid tissue. Graves' patients with persistent disease showed TCR diversity lower than patients newly diagnosed. Segments TRBV28, TRBJ1-2 and TRBJ2-5 showed preferential usage in persistent disease.

Regarding this clonotype: Its target is not known.

The TCR beta library used iRepertoire HTBI primers with Arm-PCR amplification of CDR3. TCRdb used MiXCR to reprocess the multiplex PCR reads, holding one entry per CDR3 protein. The sample has about 530,000 distinct CDR3 sequences, about 16% seen once. The germline V gene has CDR1 MNHNS and CDR2 SASEGT. Trimming pared 4 bases from V and 7 bases from J, leaving 26 bases between. This CDR3 region has 17 residues. The time point is: newly diagnosed GD, antithyroid drugs for less than 3 months. Construction of the TCR library relied on RNA isolated from PBMCs. EDTA tubes were used for drawing around 9 milliliters of peripheral blood. This sample was shared with a second study, whose subject was T cells in Graves' hyperthyroidism and ophthalmopathy.

The rearrangement uses TRBV6-1 and TRBJ2-7; maybe TRBD2 (6 bases). This receptor was obtained from a woman between 40 and 65 years old with Graves disease. This specimen was peripheral blood mononuclear cells (PBMCs), taken at new diagnosis, from a patient treated with antithyroid drugs. The CDR3 reads CASSGGTPQRGFREQYF. In nucleotides, the CDR3 is TGTGCCAGCAGTGGAGGGACTCCTCAGCGCGGATTTCGAGAGCAGTACTTC.